The 30 T cell receptor beta chains below were found in one sample sequenced in a study of early T cells in non-severe SARS-CoV-2 infection. TCRdb processed the 5' RACE reads anew with MiXCR; each CDR3 protein has one entry. The sample includes about 89,000 distinct CDR3 sequences, 16% of them seen just once. The sample here was whole blood, taken at baseline. Every receptor here comes from an adult who was a healthcare worker with PCR-confirmed SARS-CoV-2 infection or an uninfected control (not recorded which).

This sequence joins TRBV20-1 and TRBJ2-1; no firm D call. Trimming removed 2 bases from V and 8 bases from J, with 10 bases in between. The CDR3 extends over 12 amino acids. Germline V gene lookup returns CDR1 DFQATT and CDR2 SNEGSKA (reference sequence). The CDR3 is CSARNPRHEQFF. Written as DNA, the CDR3 is TGCAGTGCTAGAAACCCCCGCCATGAGCAGTTCTTC.

This clonotype was observed a handful of times. This chain uses TRBV7-2 with TRBJ2-7; TRBD1 matches 9 bases. The length of the CDR3 is 16 residues. Germline lookup yields CDR1 SGHTA and CDR2 FQGNSA. Losses at the gene ends were 4 bases for V and 2 bases for J; bases not matched to a gene: 9. CDR3 sequence reads: CASSSSGTGYPYEQYF. CDR3 coding DNA: TGTGCCAGCAGCTCCTCGGGGACAGGGTACCCCTACGAGCAGTACTTC.

This chain links TRBV12-3 or TRBV12-4 with TRBJ2-7, with 8 bases matching TRBD1. Trimming cost V 0 bases and J 1 base; bases outside gene matches: 2. CDR3 length: 15 amino acids. The CDR3, as DNA: TGTGCCAGCAGTTTAGCGGGGACAGGTTCCTACGAGCAGTACTTC. Protein sequence: CASSLAGTGSYEQYF.

Only a few counts were recorded for this clonotype. V and J are TRBV4-1 and TRBJ2-2; D is perhaps TRBD2 (6 bases). CDR3 length equals 15 residues. V was clipped by 4 bases and J by 7 bases, with 16 bases between them. CDR1 and CDR2 (germline): MGHRA, YSYEKL. The CDR3 spells CASSREVGRGGELFF. The CDR3, as DNA: TGCGCCAGCAGCCGCGAGGTGGGGCGGGGCGGGGAGCTGTTTTTT.

The chain recombines TRBV20-1 with TRBJ2-5; 10 bases match TRBD2. The CDR3 has 16 residues. Trimming at V came to 3 bases and at J to 5 bases, leaving 12 bases not matched to a gene. CDR1 is DFQATT, CDR2 SNEGSKA, per germline (reference sequence). In DNA, the CDR3 is TGCAGTGCTAGCGGCCCCAGCGGGAGGGCCTCTGAGACCCAGTACTTC. It yields the protein CSASGPSGRASETQYF.

This clonotype was picked up many times. V is TRBV28 and J is TRBJ2-1; TRBD2 agrees at 7 bases. The germline CDR1 and CDR2 sequences are MDHEN and SYDVKM. This CDR3 contains 15 residues. The V segment lost 7 bases and the J segment 7 bases; nucleotides outside the gene matches: 13. CDR3 bases: TGTGCCAGCACCCTTGGGGCTAGCGGTGATAATGAGCAGTTCTTC. It yields the protein CASTLGASGDNEQFF.

This clonotype was picked up a small number of times. The chain has TRBV7-6 and TRBJ1-3, with 7 bases that match TRBD1. This CDR3 contains 17 residues. The germline V gene has CDR1 SGHVS and CDR2 FNYEAQ. V gave up 1 base and J gave up 11 bases; unmatched junction bases: 17. The CDR3 region is CASSLEMGTASRSAIYF. In DNA form, the CDR3 reads TGTGCCAGCAGCTTAGAAATGGGGACAGCCTCCCGCTCAGCCATATATTTT.

In its sample, this clonotype was seen many times. The CDR3 protein is CASMGTSEETQYF. Here the CDR3 DNA reads TGTGCCAGCATGGGGACTAGCGAAGAGACCCAGTACTTC. The chain recombines TRBV2 with TRBJ2-5, with 10 bases aligning to TRBD2. V trimming: 7 bases; J trimming: 3 bases; junction bases outside the gene matches: 2. Germline V gene lookup returns CDR1 SNHLY and CDR2 FYNNEI. The length of the CDR3 is 13 residues.

This clonotype has at least ten counts. V and J are TRBV2 and TRBJ1-5, with no clear D. The germline CDR1 and CDR2 sequences are SNHLY and FYNNEI. There are 12 residues in the CDR3. Deletions cut 8 bases from V and 0 bases from J, with 5 bases between. CDR3 in DNA: TGTGCCAGCGGGTATAGCAATCAGCCCCAGCATTTT. It is translated as CASGYSNQPQHF.

This clonotype turned up a few times. The chain joins TRBV20-1 to TRBJ2-7; D is possibly TRBD2 (6 bases). Germline V gene sequence: CDR1 DFQATT, CDR2 SNEGSKA (reference sequence). The CDR3 consists of 16 residues. Trimming stripped 0 bases from V and 0 bases from J, with 15 bases between. CDR3 region: CSARDDRGGVSYEQYF. The CDR3, as DNA: TGCAGTGCTAGAGATGACCGGGGAGGAGTCTCCTACGAGCAGTACTTC.

This clonotype was counted a few times. The rearrangement links TRBV7-9 to TRBJ1-1; D is undetermined. Trimming removed 5 bases from V and 1 base from J, with 14 bases in between. The CDR3 loop spans 15 amino acids. The germline V gene has CDR1 SEHNR and CDR2 FQNEAQ (reference sequence). In DNA, the CDR3 is TGTGCCAGCAGCCCGATTTTAGACGCGAACACTGAAGCTTTCTTT. Encoded protein: CASSPILDANTEAFF.

There are a few counts of this clonotype. This chain uses TRBV2 with TRBJ2-1; 7 positions match TRBD2. Germline lookup yields CDR1 SNHLY and CDR2 FYNNEI. The CDR3 consists of 16 residues. V shed 2 bases and J 3 bases; nucleotides not matched to a gene: 7. In DNA, the CDR3 is TGTGCCAGCAGTGAAATGCAGCGGGGTAGCTACAATGAGCAGTTCTTC. Translation gives CASSEMQRGSYNEQFF.

The chain uses TRBV18 and TRBJ2-3; possible D gene TRBD2, 6 bases. V lost 3 bases to trimming and J lost 4 bases, with 11 bases between them. Germline V gene lookup returns CDR1 KGHSH and CDR2 LQKENI. The CDR3 has 14 residues. CDR3 amino acids: CASSPGGGPDTQYF. The CDR3 bases are TGTGCCAGCTCACCCGGGGGAGGTCCAGATACGCAGTATTTT. Full variable domain (rest looked up from reference TRBV18 and TRBJ2-3): NAGVMQNPRHLVRRRGQEARLRCSPMKGHSHVYWYRQLPEEGLKFMVYLQKENIIDESGMPKERFSAEFPKEGPSILRIQQVVRGDSAAYFCASSPGGGPDTQYFGPGTRLTVL.

The chain joins TRBV6-2 or TRBV6-3 to TRBJ2-2; weak D call: TRBD1 (5 bases). Trimming took 8 bases from V and 5 from J, leaving 15 bases between them. The CDR3 totals 14 residues. Per the germline V gene, CDR1 is MNHEY and CDR2 is SVGEGT. The CDR3 loop is CASGASWETGELFF. The DNA for the CDR3 is TGTGCCAGCGGGGCGAGTTGGGAAACCGGGGAGCTGTTTTTT.

The rearrangement uses TRBV12-3 or TRBV12-4 and TRBJ2-7, with 8 bases identical to TRBD1. After removal of 4 bases from V and 5 bases from J, the junction contained 7 bases not matched to a gene. CDR3 length equals 14 residues. For the CDR3, the DNA is TGTGCCAGCAGTTACGGCAGGGGGCGGCACGAGCAGTACTTC. Encoded protein: CASSYGRGRHEQYF.

This clonotype has just a few counts. The rearrangement joins TRBV15 to TRBJ2-7; D is uncertain. This CDR3 region has 15 residues. Germline CDR1 and CDR2: LNHNV and YYDKDF (reference sequence). The V gene lost 1 base and the J gene lost 3 bases, with 13 bases spanning the gap. This CDR3 reads CATSRGATDFYEQYF. CDR3 DNA sequence: TGTGCCACCAGCAGAGGTGCAACGGATTTCTACGAGCAGTACTTC.

As regards this clonotype: A much larger clone differs by one base, so this may be a read error. This chain connects TRBV7-9 to TRBJ2-7; 7 bases line up with TRBD1. This CDR3 comprises 12 residues. V lost 8 bases and J lost 4; bases outside the gene matches: 5. CDR1 is SEHNR and CDR2 is FQNEAQ in the germline V gene (reference sequence). The CDR3 loop is CASGDREYEQYF. The CDR3 DNA reads TGTGCCAGCGGCGACAGGGAATACGAGCAGTACTTC. The full variable domain, rest sourced from reference TRBV7-9 and TRBJ2-7, is DTGVSQNPRHKITKRGQNVTFRCDPISEHNRLYWYRQTLGQGPEFLTYFQNEAQLEKSRLLSDRFSAERPKGSFSTLEIQRTEQGDSAMYLCASGDREYEQYFGPGTRLTVT.

The rearrangement joins TRBV12-3 or TRBV12-4 to TRBJ2-3; 10 nucleotides agree with TRBD2. The CDR3 is 15 amino acids. J gave up 2 bases and V 6 bases, and 5 bases lay outside the gene matches. This chain's CDR3 is CASSLGTSVTDTQYF. Written as DNA, the CDR3 is TGTGCCAGCAGCCTCGGGACTAGCGTCACAGATACGCAGTATTTT.

This clonotype has at least ten counts. The chain carries TRBV6-2 or TRBV6-3 and TRBJ2-5; D not certain. The V gene's germline CDR1 is MNHEY and CDR2 SVGEGT. This CDR3 spans 12 amino acids. Between the trimmed V and J ends, which lost 0 bases and 5 bases, there was a span of 4 bases. CDR3 residues: CASSYSLETQYF. DNA for the CDR3: TGTGCCAGCAGTTACTCCTTGGAGACCCAGTACTTC.

The sample holds a few counts of this clonotype. This chain joins TRBV2 and TRBJ1-5; 7 bases map to TRBD1. This CDR3 is built from 12 residues. Germline V CDR1 and CDR2: SNHLY, FYNNEI. Unmatched junction bases numbered 3, after V lost 8 bases and J lost 5 bases. The CDR3 sequence: CASGTVDQPQHF. The CDR3 coding sequence is TGTGCCAGCGGGACAGTCGATCAGCCCCAGCATTTT. The entire variable domain, with the rest obtained from reference TRBV2 and TRBJ1-5, is as follows: EPEVTQTPSHQVTQMGQEVILRCVPISNHLYFYWYRQILGQKVEFLVSFYNNEISEKSEIFDDQFSVERPDGSNFTLKIRSTKLEDSAMYFCASGTVDQPQHFGDGTRLSIL.

This clonotype was seen at least ten times. The chain recombines TRBV4-1 with TRBJ2-7; perhaps TRBD2 as D (5 bases). The germline CDR1 and CDR2 sequences are MGHRA and YSYEKL. V was shortened by 0 bases and J by 3 bases, with 12 bases between the two germline ends. The CDR3 has 15 residues. The CDR3 here is CASSQENGIGYEQYF. The CDR3 DNA reads as TGCGCCAGCAGCCAAGAGAACGGGATCGGCTACGAGCAGTACTTC.

J is TRBJ2-5 and V is TRBV5-1; D is ambiguous. Trimming removed 5 bases from V and 5 bases from J, with 4 bases in between. Germline V gives CDR1 SGHRS, CDR2 YFSETQ. CDR3 length: 10 amino acids. This CDR3 is CASRGETQYF. CDR3 bases: TGCGCCAGCAGAGGGGAGACCCAGTACTTC. Combining the CDR3 with reference TRBV5-1 and TRBJ2-5 gives the whole variable domain KAGVTQTPRYLIKTRGQQVTLSCSPISGHRSVSWYQQTPGQGLQFLFEYFSETQRNKGNFPGRFSGRQFSNSRSEMNVSTLELGDSALYLCASRGETQYFGPGTRLLVL.

The V gene is TRBV20-1, the J gene TRBJ2-2; D is ambiguous. Germline CDR1 is DFQATT and CDR2 is SNEGSKA (reference sequence). There are 15 residues in the CDR3. V was pared by 5 bases and J by 4 bases, with 17 bases between. CDR3 in DNA: TGCAGTGCTTTCCCCCGGGTGTGGAGCACCGGGGAGCTGTTTTTT. Translation gives CSAFPRVWSTGELFF.

This clonotype showed up many times. The rearrangement links TRBV5-6 to TRBJ2-3; unclear D gene. Germline CDR1 reads SGHDT; CDR2 reads YYEEEE. The CDR3 sequence is 17 residues long. V was trimmed by 1 base and J by 6 bases, leaving 21 bases between them. In DNA, the CDR3 is TGTGCCAGCAGCTTGTACCTGGGTCCCACGTCAACGGATACGCAGTATTTT. Translation gives CASSLYLGPTSTDTQYF.

The V and J genes are TRBV7-9 and TRBJ2-7; D may match TRBD1 or TRBD2 (6 bases each). The CDR3 is made up of 15 amino acids. Germline loops: CDR1 SEHNR, CDR2 FQNEAQ (reference sequence). V gave up 5 bases and J gave up 1 base, with 15 bases separating them. CDR3 sequence: CASSPIRGASYEQYF. The CDR3 coding sequence is TGTGCCAGCAGCCCGATAAGGGGGGCTTCCTACGAGCAGTACTTC.

This rearrangement joins TRBV2 to TRBJ2-2, with 7 bases identical to TRBD1. The V and J ends lost 9 bases and 0 bases, in that order; junction bases with no gene match: 13. Germline values: CDR1 SNHLY, CDR2 FYNNEI. CDR3 size: 17 residues. The CDR3, as DNA: TGTGCCAGAGAAAAGAGGACCGGGACAGCGAACACCGGGGAGCTGTTTTTT. Protein sequence: CAREKRTGTANTGELFF.

This clonotype was recorded at least ten times. This rearrangement joins TRBV5-6 to TRBJ2-7; perhaps TRBD1 as D (6 bases). V lost 6 bases, J lost 2 bases, and 12 bases lay in between. Germline CDR1 SGHDT, CDR2 YYEEEE. CDR3 length equals 13 residues. CDR3 coding DNA: TGTGCCAGCACCAGGGGAACCGCCTACGAGCAGTACTTC. Translating it yields CASTRGTAYEQYF.

This clonotype appeared many times. The V and J genes are TRBV30 and TRBJ1-2; 7 nucleotides line up with TRBD1. V lost 4 bases and J lost 9; bases outside the gene matches: 17. Germline assignment: CDR1 GTSNPN and CDR2 SVGIG (reference sequence). The CDR3 runs 15 residues. CDR3 protein: CAWIHLGGQRVSYTF. The CDR3 DNA sequence: TGTGCCTGGATCCACCTTGGGGGACAGAGGGTGAGCTACACCTTC.

Ten or more counts support this clonotype. The chain uses TRBV5-8 and TRBJ2-7; D may correspond to TRBD1 or TRBD2 (5 bases each). The CDR3 loop spans 16 amino acids. V gave up 1 base and J gave up 3 bases, with 17 bases separating them. The germline V gene encodes CDR1 SGHTS and CDR2 YDEGEE. The CDR3 DNA is TGTGCCAGCAGCTTGCGAGCCAAGTGGGGGTACTACGAGCAGTACTTC. It translates to CASSLRAKWGYYEQYF.

Only a few counts were recorded for this clonotype. Here the CDR3 reads CASRGPSGRSQNTGELFF. The CDR3 DNA reads TGTGCCAGCAGGGGCCCTAGCGGGAGATCCCAAAACACCGGGGAGCTGTTTTTT. The chain combines TRBV6-1 with TRBJ2-2, with TRBD2 matching 10 bases. Germline lookup yields CDR1 MNHNS and CDR2 SASEGT. V shed 6 bases and J 2 bases; nucleotides not matched to a gene: 12. This CDR3 has 18 amino acids.